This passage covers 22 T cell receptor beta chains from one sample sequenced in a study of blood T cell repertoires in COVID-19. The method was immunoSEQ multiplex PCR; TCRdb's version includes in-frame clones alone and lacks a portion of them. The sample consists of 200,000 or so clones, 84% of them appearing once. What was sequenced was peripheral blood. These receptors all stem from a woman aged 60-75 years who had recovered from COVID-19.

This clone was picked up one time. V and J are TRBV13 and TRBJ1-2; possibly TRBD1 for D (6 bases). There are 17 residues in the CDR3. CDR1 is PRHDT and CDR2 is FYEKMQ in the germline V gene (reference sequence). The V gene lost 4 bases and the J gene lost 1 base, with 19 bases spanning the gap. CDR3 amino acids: CASSSLNRDTFNYGYTF. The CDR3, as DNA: TGTGCCAGCAGCTCCCTAAACCGGGACACTTTTAACTATGGCTACACCTTC.

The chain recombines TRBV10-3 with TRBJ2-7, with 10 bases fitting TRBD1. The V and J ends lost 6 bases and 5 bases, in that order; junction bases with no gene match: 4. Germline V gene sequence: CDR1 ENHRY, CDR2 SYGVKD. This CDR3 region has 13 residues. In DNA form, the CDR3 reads TGTGCCATCAGCCGGGACAGGGGCCACGAGCAGTACTTC. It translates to CAISRDRGHEQYF.

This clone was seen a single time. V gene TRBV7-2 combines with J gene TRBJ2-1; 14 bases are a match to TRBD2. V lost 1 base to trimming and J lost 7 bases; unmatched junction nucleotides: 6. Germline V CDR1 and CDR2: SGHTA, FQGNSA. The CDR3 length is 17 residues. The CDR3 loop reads CASSLVTSGGALNEQFF. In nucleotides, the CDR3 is TGTGCCAGCAGCTTAGTGACTAGCGGGGGGGCCTTAAATGAGCAGTTCTTC. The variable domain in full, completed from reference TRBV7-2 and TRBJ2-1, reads GAGVSQSPSNKVTEKGKDVELRCDPISGHTALYWYRQSLGQGLEFLIYFQGNSAPDKSGLPSDRFSAERTGGSVSTLTIQRTQQEDSAVYLCASSLVTSGGALNEQFFGPGTRLTVL.

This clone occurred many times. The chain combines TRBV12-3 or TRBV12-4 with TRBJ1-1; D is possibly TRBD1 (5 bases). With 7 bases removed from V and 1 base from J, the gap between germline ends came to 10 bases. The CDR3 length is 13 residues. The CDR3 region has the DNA TGTGCCAGCATCAATAGGGGGAACACTGAAGCTTTCTTT. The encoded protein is CASINRGNTEAFF.

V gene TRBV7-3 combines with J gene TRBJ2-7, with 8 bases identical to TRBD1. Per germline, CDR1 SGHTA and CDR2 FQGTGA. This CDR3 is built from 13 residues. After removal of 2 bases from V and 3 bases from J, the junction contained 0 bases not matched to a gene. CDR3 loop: CASSLDRGYEQYF. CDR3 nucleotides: TGTGCCAGCAGCTTAGACAGGGGCTACGAGCAGTACTTC.

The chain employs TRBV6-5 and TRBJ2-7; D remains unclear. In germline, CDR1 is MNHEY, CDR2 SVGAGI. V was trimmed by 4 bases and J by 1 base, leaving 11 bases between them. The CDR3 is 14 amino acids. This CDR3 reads CASSSLARSYEQYF. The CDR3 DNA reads TGTGCCAGCAGTTCACTCGCCCGGTCCTACGAGCAGTACTTC.

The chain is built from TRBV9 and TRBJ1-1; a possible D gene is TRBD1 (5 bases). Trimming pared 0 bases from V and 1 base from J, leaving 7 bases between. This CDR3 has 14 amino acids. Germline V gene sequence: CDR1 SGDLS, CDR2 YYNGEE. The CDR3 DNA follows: TGTGCCAGCAGCGTAGACGGGGGGAACACTGAAGCTTTCTTT. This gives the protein CASSVDGGNTEAFF.

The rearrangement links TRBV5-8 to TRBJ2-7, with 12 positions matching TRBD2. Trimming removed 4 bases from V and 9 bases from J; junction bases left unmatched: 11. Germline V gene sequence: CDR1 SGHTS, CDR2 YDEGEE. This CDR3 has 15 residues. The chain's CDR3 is CASSPGLAGRLGQYF. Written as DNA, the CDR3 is TGTGCCAGCAGCCCCGGACTAGCGGGGCGGCTAGGGCAGTACTTC.

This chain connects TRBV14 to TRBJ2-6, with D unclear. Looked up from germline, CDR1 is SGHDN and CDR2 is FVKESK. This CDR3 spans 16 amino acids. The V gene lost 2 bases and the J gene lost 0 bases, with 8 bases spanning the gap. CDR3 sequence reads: CASSQLASSGANVLTF. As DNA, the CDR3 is TGTGCCAGCAGCCAATTGGCCAGCTCTGGGGCCAACGTCCTGACTTTC.

CDR3 bases: TGCAGCGTTGAAGGGCAGGGGGCTGGGGCCAACGTCCTGACTTTC. It specifies CSVEGQGAGANVLTF. The chain couples TRBV29-1 to TRBJ2-6; the match to TRBD1 covers 7 bases. CDR1 and CDR2 (germline): SQVTM, ANQGSEA. V lost 1 base, J lost 2 bases, and 2 bases stayed unmatched. The CDR3 covers 15 residues.

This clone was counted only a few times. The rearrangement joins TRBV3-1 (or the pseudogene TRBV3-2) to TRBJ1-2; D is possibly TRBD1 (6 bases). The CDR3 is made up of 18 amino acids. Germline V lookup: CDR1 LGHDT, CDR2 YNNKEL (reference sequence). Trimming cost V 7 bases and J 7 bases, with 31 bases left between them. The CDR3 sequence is CASTNSMALTPTRGGYTF. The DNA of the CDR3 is TGTGCCAGCACCAATTCTATGGCCCTAACGCCGACCAGGGGTGGCTACACCTTC.

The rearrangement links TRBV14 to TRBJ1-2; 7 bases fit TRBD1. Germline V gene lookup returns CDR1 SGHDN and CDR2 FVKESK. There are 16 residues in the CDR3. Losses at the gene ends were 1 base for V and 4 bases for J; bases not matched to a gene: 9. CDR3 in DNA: TGTGCCAGCAGCCAAGTGGAGGGGGCGCGAAGCTATGGCTACACCTTC. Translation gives CASSQVEGARSYGYTF.

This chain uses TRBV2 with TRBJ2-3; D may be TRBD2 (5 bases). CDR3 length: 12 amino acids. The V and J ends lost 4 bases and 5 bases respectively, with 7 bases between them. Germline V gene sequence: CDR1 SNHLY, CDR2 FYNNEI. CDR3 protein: CASSVGKDTQYF. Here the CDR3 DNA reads TGTGCCAGCAGTGTCGGGAAAGATACGCAGTATTTT. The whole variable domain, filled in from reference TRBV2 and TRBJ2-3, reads EPEVTQTPSHQVTQMGQEVILRCVPISNHLYFYWYRQILGQKVEFLVSFYNNEISEKSEIFDDQFSVERPDGSNFTLKIRSTKLEDSAMYFCASSVGKDTQYFGPGTRLTVL.

In DNA form, the CDR3 reads TGTGCCAGCAGGCAGGGGGCCTCTCAGCCCCAGCATTTT. It yields the protein CASRQGASQPQHF. V usage is TRBV12-3 or TRBV12-4 and J usage is TRBJ1-5; 8 bases are shared with TRBD1. V gave up 6 bases and J gave up 6 bases; unmatched junction bases: 4. CDR3 length equals 13 residues.

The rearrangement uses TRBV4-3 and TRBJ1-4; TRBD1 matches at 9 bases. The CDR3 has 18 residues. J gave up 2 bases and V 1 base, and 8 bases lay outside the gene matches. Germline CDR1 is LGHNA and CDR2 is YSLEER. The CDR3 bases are TGCGCCAGCAGCCAAGCGGAAGACAGGGGGTCCACTAATGAAAAACTGTTTTTT. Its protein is CASSQAEDRGSTNEKLFF.

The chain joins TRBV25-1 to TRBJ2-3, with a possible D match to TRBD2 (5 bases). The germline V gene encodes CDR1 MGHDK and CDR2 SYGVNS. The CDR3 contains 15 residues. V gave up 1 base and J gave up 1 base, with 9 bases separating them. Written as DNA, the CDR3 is TGTGCCAGCAGTGAATCGGGATCGGGCACAGATACGCAGTATTTT. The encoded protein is CASSESGSGTDTQYF.

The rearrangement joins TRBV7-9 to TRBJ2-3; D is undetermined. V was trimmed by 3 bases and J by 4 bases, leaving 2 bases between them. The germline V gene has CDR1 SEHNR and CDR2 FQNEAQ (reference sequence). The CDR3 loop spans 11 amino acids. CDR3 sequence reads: CASSFADTQYF. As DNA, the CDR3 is TGTGCCAGCAGCTTCGCAGATACGCAGTATTTT. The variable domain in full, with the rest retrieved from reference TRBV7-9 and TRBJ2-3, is DTGVSQNPRHKITKRGQNVTFRCDPISEHNRLYWYRQTLGQGPEFLTYFQNEAQLEKSRLLSDRFSAERPKGSFSTLEIQRTEQGDSAMYLCASSFADTQYFGPGTRLTVL.

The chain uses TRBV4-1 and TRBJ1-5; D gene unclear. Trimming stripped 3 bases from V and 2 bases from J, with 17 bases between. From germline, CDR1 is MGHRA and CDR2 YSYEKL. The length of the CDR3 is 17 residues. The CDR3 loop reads CASSHVVGGAGNQPQHF. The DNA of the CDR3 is TGCGCCAGCAGCCATGTCGTCGGAGGAGCGGGCAATCAGCCCCAGCATTTT.

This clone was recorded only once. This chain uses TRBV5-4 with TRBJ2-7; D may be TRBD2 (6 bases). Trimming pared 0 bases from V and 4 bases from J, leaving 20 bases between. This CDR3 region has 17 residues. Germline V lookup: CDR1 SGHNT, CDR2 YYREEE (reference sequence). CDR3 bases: TGTGCCAGCAGCTTGGGGGGGGTGTCGGACCGAGCATACGAGCAGTACTTC. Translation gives CASSLGGVSDRAYEQYF.

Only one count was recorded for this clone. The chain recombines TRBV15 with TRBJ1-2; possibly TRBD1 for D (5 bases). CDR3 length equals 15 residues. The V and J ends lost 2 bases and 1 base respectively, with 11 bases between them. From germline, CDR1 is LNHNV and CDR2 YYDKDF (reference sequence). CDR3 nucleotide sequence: TGTGCCACCAGCAGAATTGGACAAGATAACTATGGCTACACCTTC. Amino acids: CATSRIGQDNYGYTF.

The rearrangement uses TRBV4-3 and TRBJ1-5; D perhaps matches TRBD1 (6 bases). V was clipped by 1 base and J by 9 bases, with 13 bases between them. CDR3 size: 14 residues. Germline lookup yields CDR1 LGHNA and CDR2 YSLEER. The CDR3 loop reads CASSQGQGIGPQHF. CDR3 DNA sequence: TGCGCCAGCAGCCAAGGGCAGGGGATAGGGCCCCAGCATTTT.

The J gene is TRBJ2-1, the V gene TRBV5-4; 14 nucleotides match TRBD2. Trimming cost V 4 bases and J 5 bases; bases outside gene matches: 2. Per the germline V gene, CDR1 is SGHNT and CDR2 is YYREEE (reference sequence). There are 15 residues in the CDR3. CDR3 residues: CASSATSGGDNEQFF. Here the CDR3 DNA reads TGTGCCAGCAGCGCGACTAGCGGGGGGGACAATGAGCAGTTCTTC.